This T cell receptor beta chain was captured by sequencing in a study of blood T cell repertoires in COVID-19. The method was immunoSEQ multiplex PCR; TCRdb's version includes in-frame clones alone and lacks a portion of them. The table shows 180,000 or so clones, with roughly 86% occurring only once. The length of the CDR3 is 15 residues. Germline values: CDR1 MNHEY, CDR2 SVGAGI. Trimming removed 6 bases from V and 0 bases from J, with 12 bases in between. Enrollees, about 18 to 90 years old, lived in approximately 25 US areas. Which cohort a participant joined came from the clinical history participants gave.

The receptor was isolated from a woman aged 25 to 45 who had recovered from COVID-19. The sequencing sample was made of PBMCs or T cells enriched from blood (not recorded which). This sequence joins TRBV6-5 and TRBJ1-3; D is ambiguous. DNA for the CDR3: TGTGCCAGCAGGGCCGGGATTAACTCTGGAAACACCATATATTTT. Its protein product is CASRAGINSGNTIYF.